A selection of T cell receptor beta chains follows, all from one sample in a study of T cell repertoires in cytomegalovirus infection. These receptors have no known antigen. TCRdb independently ran MiXCR on the reads; one entry per CDR3 protein. The profile covers 200,000 to 250,000 distinct CDR3 sequences, with around 40% appearing a single time and approximately 60% taken by the ten largest. This sample comprised CD8+ T cells from cultured PBMCs, obtained from culture after CMV antigen stimulation. The source of these receptors is a human donor in good health (CMV status not recorded). Some clones in this sample may be carry-over from other donors' samples. Both conserved end residues are part of each CDR3. The D gene is left open where the match is weak. Some rows mark clone size as missing; the rest say once, few, many or name a class of expanded clone.

CDR3aa | CDR3nt | v_gene | abundance | j_gene | d_gene
CASSNTGGKHYGYTF | TGTGCCAGCAGCAACACAGGGGGCAAGCACTATGGCTACACCTTC | TRBV7-3 | few | TRBJ1-2 | TRBD1
CASSRRGGQHTEAFF | TGTGCCAGCAGTCGCAGAGGGGGACAGCACACTGAAGCTTTCTTT | TRBV7-9 | few | TRBJ1-1 | TRBD1
CASSPLTGRTEAFF | TGTGCCAGCAGCCCTCTTACAGGGCGCACTGAAGCTTTCTTT | TRBV7-4 | - | TRBJ1-1 | -
CASSQIQGGSNYCYTF | TGTGCCAGCAGCCAGATACAGGGGGGGTCTAACTATTGCTACACCTTC | TRBV4-2 | - | TRBJ1-2 | TRBD1
CSVGGGTGNNEQFF | TGCAGCGTTGGGGGGGGGACAGGGAACAATGAGCAGTTCTTC | TRBV29-1 | - | TRBJ2-1 | TRBD1
CASSPYNSRAGELFF | TGTGCCAGTAGCCCCTACAACAGTCGGGCCGGGGAGCTGTTTTTT | TRBV19 | few | TRBJ2-2 | -
CASSLPVKAFF | TGTGCCAGCAGCTTACCCGTTAAAGCTTTCTTT | TRBV7-4 | - | TRBJ1-1 | -
CASSSPPAGITGELFF | TGTGCCAGCAGCAGCCCCCCAGCGGGAATCACCGGGGAGCTGTTTTTT | TRBV12-3/TRBV12-4 | few | TRBJ2-2 | TRBD2
CASSLGTSDAYNEQFF | TGTGCCAGCAGCTTGGGGACTAGCGACGCGTACAATGAGCAGTTCTTC | TRBV7-3 | - | TRBJ2-1 | TRBD2
CSARAPGGETQYF | TGCAGTGCTAGAGCCCCCGGGGGAGAGACCCAGTACTTC | TRBV20-1 | few | TRBJ2-5 | -
CASAEGQGATDTQYF | TGTGCCAGCGCGGAGGGGCAGGGGGCCACAGATACGCAGTATTTT | TRBV25-1 | - | TRBJ2-3 | TRBD1
CASSFRDRVNEQFF | TGTGCCAGCAGCTTCCGGGACAGGGTCAATGAGCAGTTCTTC | TRBV7-9 | few | TRBJ2-1 | TRBD1
CASSYSNVGQGSSPLHF | TGTGCCAGCAGTTACTCGAATGTGGGACAGGGGAGTTCACCCCTCCACTTT | TRBV6-5 | few | TRBJ1-6 | TRBD1
CASLPYTGVYDTGELFF | TGTGCCAGCCTACCCTATACAGGAGTGTATGACACCGGGGAGCTGTTTTTT | TRBV5-8 | - | TRBJ2-2 | -
CASSQDRLAGQSSYEQYF | TGCGCCAGCAGCCAGGACCGACTAGCGGGCCAAAGCTCCTACGAGCAGTACTTC | TRBV4-1 | few | TRBJ2-7 | TRBD2
CASSYSRGRGHYNEQFF | TGTGCCAGCAGTTACTCGAGGGGCAGGGGGCATTACAATGAGCAGTTCTTC | TRBV6-2/TRBV6-3 | - | TRBJ2-1 | TRBD1
CASSSRSLGPRREKLFF | TGTGCCAGCAGCTCCCGGTCGTTAGGGCCCCGCCGCGAAAAACTGTTTTTT | TRBV7-8 | few | TRBJ1-4 | -
CATSYTGRNEAFF | TGTGCCACCAGCTACACAGGGAGGAATGAAGCTTTCTTT | TRBV15 | - | TRBJ1-1 | -
CASSTHGQGAFPFLGDGYTF | TGTGCCAGCAGCACCCACGGACAGGGGGCTTTCCCCTTTTTGGGGGATGGCTACACCTTC | TRBV7-2 | - | TRBJ1-2 | TRBD1
CASSPRLGAEGYTF | TGTGCCAGCAGCCCGCGCCTAGGGGCAGAGGGCTACACCTTC | TRBV11-1 | - | TRBJ1-2 | -
CASSLDQMNTEAFF | TGTGCCAGCAGCTTAGACCAGATGAACACTGAAGCTTTCTTT | TRBV7-3 | few | TRBJ1-1 | -
CASSLPAGTSGSTDTQYF | TGTGCCAGCAGCTTACCTGCCGGGACTAGCGGTAGCACAGATACGCAGTATTTT | TRBV7-2 | many | TRBJ2-3 | TRBD2
CASSLALGANYGYTF | TGTGCCAGCAGTTTAGCGCTGGGGGCTAACTATGGCTACACCTTC | TRBV12-3/TRBV12-4 | many | TRBJ1-2 | -
CASSVSPGKETQYF | TGTGCCAGCAGTGTTTCCCCTGGCAAAGAGACCCAGTACTTC | TRBV7-8 | - | TRBJ2-5 | -
CASSNLGRKNTEAFF | TGTGCCAGCAGTAACCTGGGCAGAAAGAACACTGAAGCTTTCTTT | TRBV12-3/TRBV12-4 | - | TRBJ1-1 | -
CASSRYSGDLYNEQFF | TGTGCCAGCAGCCGATATAGCGGGGATCTCTACAATGAGCAGTTCTTC | TRBV4-2 | - | TRBJ2-1 | TRBD2
CASSLNYEQYF | TGTGCCAGCAGCTTAAATTACGAGCAGTACTTC | TRBV7-9 | many | TRBJ2-7 | -
CASSIRTSGNTGELFF | TGTGCCAGTAGTATTCGCACTAGCGGGAACACCGGGGAGCTGTTTTTT | TRBV19 | - | TRBJ2-2 | TRBD2
CASSFGLAGSYEQYF | TGTGCCAGCAGCTTCGGGCTAGCGGGATCCTACGAGCAGTACTTC | TRBV7-2 | many | TRBJ2-7 | TRBD2
CASSSLQGQETQYF | TGTGCCAGCAGCTCGCTTCAGGGTCAAGAGACCCAGTACTTC | TRBV7-9 | once | TRBJ2-5 | -
CASSGPNSPLHF | TGTGCCAGCAGTGGCCCCAATTCACCCCTCCACTTT | TRBV25-1 | few | TRBJ1-6 | -
CASSLAPLETQYF | TGTGCCAGCAGTTTAGCCCCCTTGGAGACCCAGTACTTC | TRBV27 | - | TRBJ2-5 | -
CASSPRTGRDEKLFF | TGTGCCAGCAGTCCCCGGACAGGGCGGGATGAAAAACTGTTTTTT | TRBV27 | few | TRBJ1-4 | TRBD1
CASSLGGLAGLSSYNEQFF | TGTGCCAGCAGCTTAGGGGGACTAGCGGGATTAAGCTCCTACAATGAGCAGTTCTTC | TRBV11-3 | few | TRBJ2-1 | TRBD2
CASTAGTPPYEQYF | TGTGCCAGCACCGCCGGGACACCACCCTACGAGCAGTACTTC | TRBV7-9 | few | TRBJ2-7 | -